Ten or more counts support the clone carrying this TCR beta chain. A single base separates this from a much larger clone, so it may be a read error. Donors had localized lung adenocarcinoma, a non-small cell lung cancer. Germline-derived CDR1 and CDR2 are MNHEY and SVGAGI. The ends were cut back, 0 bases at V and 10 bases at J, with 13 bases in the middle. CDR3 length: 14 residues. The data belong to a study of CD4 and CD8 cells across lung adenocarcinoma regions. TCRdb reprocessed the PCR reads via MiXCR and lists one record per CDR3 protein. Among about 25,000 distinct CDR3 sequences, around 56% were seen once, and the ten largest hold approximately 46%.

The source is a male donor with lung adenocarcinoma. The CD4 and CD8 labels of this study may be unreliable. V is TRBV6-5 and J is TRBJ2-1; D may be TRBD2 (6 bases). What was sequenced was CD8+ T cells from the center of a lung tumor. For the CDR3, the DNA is TGTGCCAGCAGTTACTCGATAGAAGCGGGCGAGCAGTTCTTC. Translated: CASSYSIEAGEQFF.